The T cell receptor beta chain described here comes from a study of shared clonotypes between healthy human individuals. Overall study context: In total, the donors were a couple of women and a few men aged 18 to 49.

CDR3 length: 17 residues. Losses at the gene ends were 5 bases for V and 2 bases for J; bases not matched to a gene: 13. Germline V gene sequence: CDR1 SGHAT, CDR2 FQNNGV. The run depth of the assay was deep. Sorted subsets were amplified in replicate PCRs using 200 ng DNA, 25,000 to 30,000 T cell genomes. Assay used: immunoSEQ multiplex PCR; TCRdb lists only in-frame clones, some missing. The profile shows about 2 million clones, about 95% of them singletons. Sequenced input: naive CD4+ T cells sorted from blood. Subset described: CD45RA+ positively selected. This chain links TRBV11-2 with TRBJ2-7; 9 bases map to TRBD2. This receptor was obtained from a man between 18 and 29 years old in good health. The CDR3 DNA is TGTGCCAGCAGCCTTGGGTCGATGGGACTAGCTACCTACGAGCAGTACTTC. Translation gives CASSLGSMGLATYEQYF.